This passage covers 29 T cell receptor beta chains from one sample sequenced in a study of shared clonotypes between healthy human individuals. TCRdb's table, derived via immunoSEQ multiplex PCR, lists solely in-frame clones and lacks some. The repertoire holds 2 million to 2.5 million clones, with roughly 92% as singletons. Source material: naive CD4+ T cells from PBMCs. Subset here: CD45RA+ positively selected. These receptors all come from a young man in good health. Some clones in this sample may be carry-over from other donors' samples.

Only a few counts were recorded for this clone. This CDR3 is also generated by other DNA sequences in the sample. The chain carries TRBV6-5 and TRBJ1-1; D not certain. The CDR3 is 12 residues long. Germline V gives CDR1 MNHEY, CDR2 SVGAGI. Trimming removed 6 bases at V and 1 base at J, with 6 bases between. The CDR3 here is CASSSGNTEAFF. DNA of the CDR3: TGTGCCAGCAGCAGCGGGAACACTGAAGCTTTCTTT.

This chain connects TRBV7-2 to TRBJ1-1; D gene unclear. Trimming pared 4 bases from V and 1 base from J, leaving 10 bases between. The CDR3 consists of 14 residues. Germline assignment: CDR1 SGHTA and CDR2 FQGNSA. Here the CDR3 reads CASSSPRGNTEAFF. The CDR3 DNA is TGTGCCAGCAGCTCCCCGCGCGGGAACACTGAAGCTTTCTTT.

For the CDR3, the DNA is TGTGCCAGCAGTCCCGGACAGGGGGCTCCCAGGGGCTCCGAGCAGTACTTC. It codes for CASSPGQGAPRGSEQYF. The chain links TRBV7-3 to TRBJ2-7; TRBD1 matches at 11 bases. CDR3 length: 17 amino acids. Germline trimming cut 6 bases from V and 6 bases from J; bases unmatched to any gene: 16. From germline, CDR1 is SGHTA and CDR2 FQGTGA.

CDR3 DNA sequence: TGTGCCAGCAGCTTAGCAGGGGATCAGCCCCAGCATTTT. Protein product: CASSLAGDQPQHF. The chain combines TRBV11-2 with TRBJ1-5; D might be TRBD1 (6 bases). The germline V gene has CDR1 SGHAT and CDR2 FQNNGV. The CDR3 length is 13 residues. The V gene lost 1 base and the J gene lost 5 bases, with 6 bases spanning the gap.

V usage is TRBV11-2 and J usage is TRBJ2-6; D gene ambiguous. This CDR3 comprises 14 residues. V lost 7 bases, J lost 2 bases, and 9 bases lay in between. Germline V gene lookup returns CDR1 SGHAT and CDR2 FQNNGV. The CDR3 reads CASTLTTGANVLTF. The DNA of the CDR3 is TGTGCCAGCACGCTAACAACTGGGGCCAACGTCCTGACTTTC.

CDR3 in amino acids: CASSTRNRGNSRGTEAFF. In DNA form, the CDR3 reads TGTGCCAGTAGTACCAGGAACAGGGGCAATTCCCGTGGCACTGAAGCTTTCTTT. The chain is built from TRBV19 and TRBJ1-1; 7 bases are shared with TRBD1. Per germline, CDR1 LNHDA and CDR2 SQIVND (reference sequence). This CDR3 is built from 18 residues. Trimming cost V 4 bases and J 4 bases; bases outside gene matches: 18.

The J gene is TRBJ2-2, the V gene TRBV5-4, with 9 bases that match TRBD2. The CDR3 has 16 residues. Per the germline V gene, CDR1 is SGHNT and CDR2 is YYREEE (reference sequence). V lost 4 bases and J lost 5; bases outside the gene matches: 9. The CDR3 here is CASSPTVSGGTGELFF. In DNA, the CDR3 is TGTGCCAGCAGCCCCACCGTCAGCGGGGGGACCGGGGAGCTGTTTTTT. The entire variable domain, with the rest obtained from reference TRBV5-4 and TRBJ2-2, is as follows: ETGVTQSPTHLIKTRGQQVTLRCSSQSGHNTVSWYQQALGQGPQFIFQYYREEENGRGNFPPRFSGLQFPNYSSELNVNALELDDSALYLCASSPTVSGGTGELFFGEGSRLTVL.

This chain uses TRBV7-2 with TRBJ1-5, with D maybe TRBD1 (5 bases). Trimming cost V 1 base and J 5 bases, with 9 bases left between them. This CDR3 has 14 residues. Germline V lookup: CDR1 SGHTA, CDR2 FQGNSA. In DNA form, the CDR3 reads TGTGCCAGCAGCTTAGGACAGCAGGATCAGCCCCAGCATTTT. Its protein is CASSLGQQDQPQHF. Based on the CDR3 plus reference TRBV7-2 and TRBJ1-5, the full variable domain is GAGVSQSPSNKVTEKGKDVELRCDPISGHTALYWYRQSLGQGLEFLIYFQGNSAPDKSGLPSDRFSAERTGGSVSTLTIQRTQQEDSAVYLCASSLGQQDQPQHFGDGTRLSIL.

The chain joins TRBV6-1 to TRBJ2-7; no clear D. Germline lookup yields CDR1 MNHNS and CDR2 SASEGT. This CDR3 is 14 amino acids long. V was shortened by 6 bases and J by 0 bases, with 12 bases between the two germline ends. The DNA of the CDR3 is TGTGCCAGCAGGGGATTAACCCCCTCCTACGAGCAGTACTTC. Protein: CASRGLTPSYEQYF.

The chain employs TRBV9 and TRBJ2-7; no definite D call. From germline, CDR1 is SGDLS and CDR2 YYNGEE. This CDR3 contains 13 residues. With 3 bases removed from V and 5 bases from J, the gap between germline ends came to 12 bases. CDR3 nucleotide sequence: TGTGCCAGCAGCGCCAATTCAGAGGACGAGCAGTACTTC. This sequence encodes CASSANSEDEQYF.

This chain connects TRBV27 to TRBJ1-5; no clear D. V gave up 5 bases and J gave up 7 bases, with 12 bases separating them. This CDR3 has 13 amino acids. CDR1 is MNHEY, CDR2 SMNVEV, per germline (reference sequence). CDR3: CASSKGNEQPQHF. The CDR3 DNA reads TGTGCCAGCAGTAAAGGGAACGAGCAGCCCCAGCATTTT.

The chain couples TRBV9 to TRBJ2-3, with 10 bases lining up with TRBD1. After removal of 2 bases from V and 4 bases from J, the junction contained 4 bases not matched to a gene. The CDR3 covers 15 residues. Per the germline V gene, CDR1 is SGDLS and CDR2 is YYNGEE. The CDR3 nucleotides are TGTGCCAGCAGCGTCCGGGACAGGGGACCAGATACGCAGTATTTT. Translated, it gives CASSVRDRGPDTQYF.

The rearrangement links TRBV7-2 to TRBJ2-2, with 11 bases identical to TRBD2. The germline V gene has CDR1 SGHTA and CDR2 FQGNSA. Unmatched junction bases numbered 4, after V lost 3 bases and J lost 4 bases. This CDR3 region has 16 residues. The CDR3 is CASSFLTSGITGELFF. The CDR3 bases are TGTGCCAGCAGCTTCCTGACTAGCGGGATCACCGGGGAGCTGTTTTTT.

The rearrangement joins TRBV6-6 to TRBJ2-7, with TRBD2 matching over 8 bases. This CDR3 is 14 amino acids long. The V gene's germline CDR1 is MNHNY and CDR2 SVGAGI (reference sequence). V was clipped by 2 bases and J by 4 bases; unmatched bases: 4. The CDR3 DNA sequence: TGTGCCAGCAGTTACGGGCTAGCGGGTTACGAGCAGTACTTC. It translates to CASSYGLAGYEQYF.

V usage is TRBV29-1 and J usage is TRBJ1-1, with 8 bases aligning to TRBD1. This CDR3 has 17 amino acids. Losses at the gene ends were 2 bases for V and 1 base for J; bases not matched to a gene: 12. CDR1 is SQVTM and CDR2 is ANQGSEA in the germline V gene. CDR3 sequence reads: CSVERQGLSIWNTEAFF. The CDR3 DNA sequence: TGCAGCGTTGAAAGACAGGGGCTAAGCATTTGGAACACTGAAGCTTTCTTT.

The chain recombines TRBV5-6 with TRBJ2-3; D uncertain. Germline V gives CDR1 SGHDT, CDR2 YYEEEE. The length of the CDR3 is 12 residues. The V and J ends lost 2 bases and 7 bases respectively, with 8 bases between them. The CDR3 spells CASSFEGHTQYF. The CDR3 nucleotides read TGTGCCAGCAGCTTTGAAGGACATACGCAGTATTTT. Complete variable domain (other parts from reference TRBV5-6 and TRBJ2-3): DAGVTQSPTHLIKTRGQQVTLRCSPKSGHDTVSWYQQALGQGPQFIFQYYEEEERQRGNFPDRFSGHQFPNYSSELNVNALLLGDSALYLCASSFEGHTQYFGPGTRLTVL.

This sequence joins TRBV7-9 and TRBJ2-1; 7 positions agree with TRBD1. The CDR3 extends over 13 amino acids. From germline, CDR1 is SEHNR and CDR2 FQNEAQ (reference sequence). J was trimmed by 8 bases and V by 11 bases; bases with no gene match: 12. As DNA, the CDR3 is TGTGCCGGCTTACAGGGGCTCCGAGATGAGCAGTTCTTC. It is translated as CAGLQGLRDEQFF.

This clone was picked up a small number of times. This sequence joins TRBV7-9 and TRBJ1-1; 8 bases are a match to TRBD1. Unmatched junction bases numbered 7, after V lost 7 bases and J lost 3 bases. This CDR3 is 14 amino acids long. Germline-derived CDR1 and CDR2 are SEHNR and FQNEAQ (reference sequence). Here the CDR3 reads CASTTDRAHTEAFF. The CDR3 DNA is TGTGCCAGCACTACGGACAGGGCGCACACTGAAGCTTTCTTT.

The rearrangement links TRBV19 to TRBJ2-4; maybe TRBD1 (6 bases). CDR3 length equals 15 residues. Germline CDR1 LNHDA, CDR2 SQIVND (reference sequence). Trimming stripped 3 bases from V and 1 base from J, with 10 bases between. The CDR3 is CASSMKTGAKNIQYF. The CDR3 DNA follows: TGTGCCAGTAGTATGAAAACAGGGGCCAAAAACATTCAGTACTTC.

The rearrangement joins TRBV29-1 to TRBJ2-3; D not resolved. V lost 3 bases to trimming and J lost 1 base, with 11 bases between them. The CDR3 covers 14 residues. The germline V gene has CDR1 SQVTM and CDR2 ANQGSEA. CDR3 residues: CSVDLSRRTDTQYF. The CDR3 DNA follows: TGCAGCGTTGATTTGTCCCGACGCACAGATACGCAGTATTTT.

The J gene is TRBJ1-1, the V gene TRBV5-5; tentative D call: TRBD1 (5 bases). From germline, CDR1 is SGHKS and CDR2 YYEKEE (reference sequence). The CDR3 spans 15 residues. V was trimmed by 3 bases and J by 1 base, leaving 13 bases between them. CDR3 DNA sequence: TGTGCCAGCAGCTCTTACCGGGACGGGAACACTGAAGCTTTCTTT. It encodes CASSSYRDGNTEAFF.

In this sample, this clone turned up once. The chain carries TRBV11-2 and TRBJ2-1, with TRBD1 as a possible D gene (6 bases). Germline loops: CDR1 SGHAT, CDR2 FQNNGV. The CDR3 runs 15 residues. Trimming shortened V by 3 bases and J by 9 bases, and 18 bases separated the two germline ends. For the CDR3, the DNA is TGTGCCAGCAGCTTGACAGGTATTGCTACCATTGAGCAGTTCTTC. The encoded protein is CASSLTGIATIEQFF.

V is TRBV6-1 and J is TRBJ2-5; D remains ambiguous. The CDR3 contains 14 residues. Per the germline V gene, CDR1 is MNHNS and CDR2 is SASEGT. With 2 bases removed from V and 4 bases from J, the gap between germline ends came to 11 bases. The DNA of the CDR3 is TGTGCCAGCAGTGAACTAGTTGGTTTAGAGACCCAGTACTTC. Translation: CASSELVGLETQYF.

The V gene is TRBV5-1, the J gene TRBJ2-3, with D perhaps TRBD1 or TRBD2 (5 bases each). CDR3 length equals 15 residues. From germline, CDR1 is SGHRS and CDR2 YFSETQ. Trimming removed 4 bases at V and 1 base at J, with 13 bases between. The CDR3 bases are TGCGCCAGCAGCGAGGGGCAGGGAGGCACAGATACGCAGTATTTT. Translated, it gives CASSEGQGGTDTQYF.

The chain has TRBV7-9 and TRBJ2-1; D remains unclear. CDR1 and CDR2 from the germline V gene are SEHNR and FQNEAQ (reference sequence). V was shortened by 6 bases and J by 0 bases, with 12 bases between the two germline ends. The CDR3 runs 15 residues. The CDR3 here is CASSARPDSYNEQFF. Written as DNA, the CDR3 is TGTGCCAGCAGTGCCAGACCCGACTCCTACAATGAGCAGTTCTTC.

The chain joins TRBV5-4 to TRBJ2-4; D is undetermined. The CDR3 is 16 residues long. The V end was cut by 4 bases, the J end by 0 bases, with 14 bases between. The germline CDR1 and CDR2 sequences are SGHNT and YYREEE (reference sequence). As DNA, the CDR3 is TGTGCCAGCAGCGTTCTAGGCCAAGTAGCCAAAAACATTCAGTACTTC. Translating it yields CASSVLGQVAKNIQYF.

This chain joins TRBV28 and TRBJ1-1; TRBD1 agrees at 12 bases. The CDR3 covers 14 residues. CDR1 and CDR2 from the germline V gene are MDHEN and SYDVKM. With 2 bases clipped from V and 9 bases from J, the junction kept 4 bases outside the gene matches. Written as DNA, the CDR3 is TGTGCCAGCAGTTTAGGTTGGGACAGGGGGCAAGCTTTCTTT. Protein: CASSLGWDRGQAFF.

To note about this clone: The same CDR3 can be traced to other DNA sequences in this sample. The V and J genes are TRBV18 and TRBJ2-5; D gene unclear. Deletions cut 1 base from V and 1 base from J, with 4 bases between. Germline V gene sequence: CDR1 KGHSH, CDR2 LQKENI. This CDR3 is built from 13 residues. CDR3 sequence: CASSPQFQETQYF. CDR3 in DNA: TGTGCCAGCTCACCACAGTTCCAAGAGACCCAGTACTTC.

This sequence joins TRBV6-4 and TRBJ2-7; D call uncertain. CDR1 and CDR2 from the germline V gene are MRHNA and SNTAGT. Trimming pared 6 bases from V and 3 bases from J, leaving 15 bases between. The CDR3 spans 14 residues. This CDR3 is CASSLDGRSYEQYF. The CDR3 DNA reads TGTGCCAGCAGCCTGGACGGCCGCAGCTACGAGCAGTACTTC.